This T cell receptor (beta chain) was recovered during a study of T cells in Graves' hyperthyroidism and ophthalmopathy. Trimming cost V 3 bases and J 2 bases, with 11 bases left between them. This CDR3 region has 14 residues. Study results and caveats: Among clonotypes expanded in thyroid above 0.001, most were also found in blood.

The source material, RNA transcripts, was used to amplify TCR beta CDR3 regions. The study used the HTBI primer set for a first-round RT-PCR of the TCR CDR3. MiXCR was run by TCRdb on the multiplex PCR reads, yielding one entry per CDR3 protein. The sample comprises fewer than 550,000 distinct CDR3 sequences, less than 25% of which are singletons, and approximately 10% rests with the top ten. Regarding this clonotype: The antigen is undetermined.

The cohort's ophthalmopathy patients, a group with duration under 3 months, had a Clinical Activity Score of at least 3 and a NOSPECS grade of at least 4. Investigators excluded patients with uncontrolled infection, other autoimmune disease, pregnancy or lactation. Out of more than 8 ml of fresh peripheral blood came the PBMCs. The rearrangement links TRBV12-3 or TRBV12-4 to TRBJ2-7, with D possibly matching TRBD2 (5 bases). This receptor was obtained from a woman aged 25 to 39 with Graves' ophthalmopathy. Sequencing input: blood. CDR3: CASSLGSWTYEQYF. Here the CDR3 DNA reads TGTGCCAGCAGTTTGGGGAGTTGGACCTACGAGCAGTACTTC.